This entry features one T cell receptor (beta chain) sequence. The cohort comprised adults aged roughly 18 to 100 years residing in 20 to 25 US areas. Two negative PCRs, clearance, or symptom resolution characterized the recovered Cohort 3 donors. The sample comes from a study of blood T cell repertoires in COVID-19. Study summary: Sources were T cells, B-cell-depleted T cells, or PBMCs; the material itself was cDNA or gDNA.

V gave up 0 bases and J gave up 7 bases; unmatched junction bases: 9. The germline V gene has CDR1 SGHTA and CDR2 FQGTGA. This CDR3 is 16 amino acids long. Original methodology: Amplification of reference gene primers was used by the study to estimate nucleated cell counts. Generated by immunoSEQ multiplex PCR, the TCRdb table keeps only in-frame clones and is missing some. V and J calls and clone size are those listed in that table; D and trimming were worked out from the DNA. Altogether about 380,000 clones are present, more than 85% being singletons, with the ten largest covering approximately 3.1%.

The specimen was PBMCs or T cells enriched from blood (not recorded which). V gene TRBV7-3 combines with J gene TRBJ1-2, with 9 bases identical to TRBD1. This clonotype originated in a woman aged 25 to 45 who had recovered from COVID-19. CDR3 sequence: CASSLTQGDRVRGYTF. For the CDR3, the DNA is TGTGCCAGCAGCTTAACTCAGGGGGACAGGGTTCGTGGCTACACCTTC.